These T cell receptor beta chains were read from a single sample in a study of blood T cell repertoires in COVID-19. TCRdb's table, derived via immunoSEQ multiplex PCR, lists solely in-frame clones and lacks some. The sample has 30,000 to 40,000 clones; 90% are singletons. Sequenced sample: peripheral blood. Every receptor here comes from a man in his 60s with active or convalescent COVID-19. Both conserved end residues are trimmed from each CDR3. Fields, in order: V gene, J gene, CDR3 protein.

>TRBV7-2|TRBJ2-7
ASSLRGPSYEQY
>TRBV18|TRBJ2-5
ASSPRDSRRETQY
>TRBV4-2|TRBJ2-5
ASSQDPLVAGQVGGETQY
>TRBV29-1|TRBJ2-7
SVEAPTGAYEQY
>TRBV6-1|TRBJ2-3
ASSAHRGPDRSDTQY
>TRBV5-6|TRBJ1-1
ASNGDRDHTEAF
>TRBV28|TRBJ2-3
ASSLSRTILNADTQY
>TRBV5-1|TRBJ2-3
ASSHTGSTDTQY
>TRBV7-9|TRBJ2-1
ASSLAAGNEQF
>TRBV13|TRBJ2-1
ASSFYGRDSYNEQF
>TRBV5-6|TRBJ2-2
ASSFMGQGTGELF
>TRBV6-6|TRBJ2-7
ASTEGRIAGGEQY
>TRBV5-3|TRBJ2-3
ARSPNSFGTDTQY
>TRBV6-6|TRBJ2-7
ASSYPSRSEQY
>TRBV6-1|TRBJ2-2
ASSEPLAGGNTGELF
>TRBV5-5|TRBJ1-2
ASSSDGGGRSHGYT
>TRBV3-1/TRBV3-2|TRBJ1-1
ASSFRQGSRAF
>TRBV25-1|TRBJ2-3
ASSISGSIDTQY
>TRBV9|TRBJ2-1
ASSAFSSGYNEQF
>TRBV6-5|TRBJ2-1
ASSYSGLANNEQF
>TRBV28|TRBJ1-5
ASSQTSGVQPQH
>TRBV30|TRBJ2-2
ACPPATGNTGELF
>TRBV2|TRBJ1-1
ASSRDRVAFGAF
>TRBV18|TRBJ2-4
ASSPPSSSGSWSQY
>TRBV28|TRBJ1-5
ASRDGSGWQPQH
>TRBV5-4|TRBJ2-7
ASSSTSGSSYEQY
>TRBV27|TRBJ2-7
ASRILAGGSGEQY
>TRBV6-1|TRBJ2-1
ASSGRWSSGNNEQF
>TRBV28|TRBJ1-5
ASSLFPRDFSNQPQH
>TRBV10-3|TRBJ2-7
APRMGQTYYEQY
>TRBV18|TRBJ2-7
ASSQQGSSYEQY